This passage covers 25 T cell receptor beta chains from one sample sequenced in a study of blood T cells in healthy people across ages. It was with a sample-barcoded 5' primer and a J-beta primer mix that a second PCR of roughly 6 to 12 cycles was run. TCRdb reprocessed the 5' RACE reads via MiXCR and lists one record per CDR3 protein. Counted here are 1.8 million or so distinct CDR3 sequences, about two fifths occurring once; the ten biggest clones make up roughly 24%. What was sequenced was blood. Source of these receptors: a human donor in good health.

This clonotype was seen more than once but under ten times. J is TRBJ1-1 and V is TRBV5-1; TRBD1 aligns across 7 bases. V was clipped by 7 bases and J by 1 base; unmatched bases: 7. The CDR3 covers 14 residues. Germline-derived CDR1 and CDR2 are SGHRS and YFSETQ. The CDR3 DNA sequence: TGCGCCAGCGCCGGAGGACAGGCGAACACTGAAGCTTTCTTT. Its protein product is CASAGGQANTEAFF.

This clonotype was recorded a few times. The chain carries TRBV3-1 and TRBJ2-6; possible D gene TRBD1, 6 bases. Per germline, CDR1 LGHDT and CDR2 YNNKEL (reference sequence). V shed 0 bases and J shed 0 bases, with 15 bases lying between them. The CDR3 loop spans 19 amino acids. CDR3: CASSQDRLGQISGANVLTF. CDR3 DNA sequence: TGTGCCAGCAGCCAAGATCGGTTGGGACAAATCTCTGGGGCCAACGTCCTGACTTTC.

As regards this clonotype: A junction end diverges from the germline sequence, so it may reflect a read error. The J gene is TRBJ2-7, the V gene TRBV27, with TRBD1 matching over 8 bases. There are 15 residues in the CDR3. CDR1 is MNHEY and CDR2 is SMNVEV in the germline V gene (reference sequence). CDR3 DNA: TGTGCCAGCAGTCTCCGGACAGGGAGCTCCAACGAGCAGTACTTC. Translated: CASSLRTGSSNEQYF.

This chain links TRBV6-1 with TRBJ2-3, with TRBD2 matching over 14 bases. This CDR3 contains 17 residues. Germline V gene lookup returns CDR1 MNHNS and CDR2 SASEGT. V lost 0 bases and J lost 3; bases outside the gene matches: 2. The CDR3 region has the DNA TGTGCCAGCAGTGAAGCAGGACTAGCGGGGGGAACAGATACGCAGTATTTT. The encoded protein is CASSEAGLAGGTDTQYF.

V usage is TRBV29-1 and J usage is TRBJ2-5; a possible D gene is TRBD2 (6 bases). The germline V gene has CDR1 SQVTM and CDR2 ANQGSEA. The CDR3 runs to 19 residues. Trimming removed 4 bases from V and 4 bases from J, with 31 bases in between. The CDR3 region has the DNA TGCAGCGTTGGGTATTGGGTGCTAGCGAGTCTGTCGGAGGTAGAGACCCAGTACTTC. Translated: CSVGYWVLASLSEVETQYF.

In its sample, this clonotype was seen a few times. CDR3 residues: CASSLVSGQGIRYTF. In nucleotides, the CDR3 is TGTGCCAGCAGCTTAGTTTCGGGACAGGGTATACGCTACACCTTC. The rearrangement uses TRBV7-9 and TRBJ1-2, with 9 bases that match TRBD1. Germline assignment: CDR1 SEHNR and CDR2 FQNEAQ (reference sequence). V lost 1 base, J lost 9 bases, and 9 bases stayed unmatched. This CDR3 has 15 residues.

J is TRBJ2-1 and V is TRBV5-6; D is ambiguous. This CDR3 has 15 amino acids. The germline CDR1 and CDR2 sequences are SGHDT and YYEEEE. V was clipped by 4 bases and J by 5 bases, with 16 bases between them. CDR3 residues: CASSPRSPPNNEQFF. The DNA for the CDR3 is TGTGCCAGCAGCCCCCGGAGTCCTCCTAACAATGAGCAGTTCTTC.

The J gene is TRBJ2-3, the V gene TRBV20-1, with TRBD2 identical over 7 bases. This CDR3 is 12 amino acids long. The V gene end was trimmed by 3 bases and the J gene end by 5 bases; junction bases not matched to a gene: 2. Germline lookup yields CDR1 DFQATT and CDR2 SNEGSKA (reference sequence). DNA for the CDR3: TGCAGTGCTAGTTCGGGGGGAGATACGCAGTATTTT. Translation gives CSASSGGDTQYF.

The CDR3 protein is CSARRSGNINEQFF. The CDR3 nucleotides are TGCAGTGCTAGGCGGAGCGGGAATATCAATGAGCAGTTCTTC. V usage is TRBV20-1 and J usage is TRBJ2-1; 7 bases agree with TRBD2. V was clipped by 3 bases and J by 6 bases; unmatched bases: 8. The V gene's germline CDR1 is DFQATT and CDR2 SNEGSKA (reference sequence). The CDR3 contains 14 residues.

This rearrangement joins TRBV4-1 to TRBJ1-1; 7 bases are a match to TRBD1. Germline loops: CDR1 MGHRA, CDR2 YSYEKL. V lost 1 base and J lost 4; bases outside the gene matches: 3. This CDR3 contains 14 residues. CDR3 DNA sequence: TGCGCCAGCAGCCAAGCAGGGGGGGTCACTGAAGCTTTCTTT. It specifies CASSQAGGVTEAFF.

The rearrangement uses TRBV10-3 and TRBJ1-1; a possible D gene is TRBD1 (5 bases). CDR1 and CDR2 (germline): ENHRY, SYGVKD. The CDR3 sequence is 18 residues long. Between the trimmed V and J ends, which lost 4 bases and 5 bases, there was a span of 26 bases. CDR3 sequence reads: CAISGAANRGRRRTEAFF. In nucleotides, the CDR3 is TGTGCCATCAGTGGGGCGGCAAATAGGGGTAGAAGGCGGACTGAAGCTTTCTTT.

Only one count was recorded for this clonotype. The chain recombines TRBV11-2 with TRBJ2-1; no definite D call. The CDR3 totals 17 residues. CDR1 and CDR2 from the germline V gene are SGHAT and FQNNGV. V lost 5 bases, J lost 0 bases, and 17 bases lay in between. CDR3 sequence: CASSARPQASSYNEQFF. In DNA form, the CDR3 reads TGTGCCAGCAGCGCACGACCTCAGGCAAGCTCCTACAATGAGCAGTTCTTC. Combining the CDR3 with reference TRBV11-2 and TRBJ2-1 gives the whole variable domain EAGVAQSPRYKIIEKRQSVAFWCNPISGHATLYWYQQILGQGPKLLIQFQNNGVVDDSQLPKDRFSAERLKGVDSTLKIQPAKLEDSAVYLCASSARPQASSYNEQFFGPGTRLTVL.

The CDR3 DNA follows: TGTGCCAGCAGTTACATCCGACAGGGGGCCAACGTCCTGACTTTC. Amino acids: CASSYIRQGANVLTF. The chain carries TRBV6-6 and TRBJ2-6, with a possible D match to TRBD1 (5 bases). V shed 2 bases and J shed 4 bases, with 9 bases lying between them. Germline CDR1 reads MNHNY; CDR2 reads SVGAGI (reference sequence). The CDR3 extends over 15 amino acids.

This clonotype was counted a few times. V is TRBV10-3 and J is TRBJ2-7, with a possible D match to TRBD2 (5 bases). The CDR3 is 11 residues long. Germline CDR1 and CDR2: ENHRY and SYGVKD. V lost 10 bases to trimming and J lost 4 bases, with 11 bases between them. The CDR3 region is CATLEGYEQYF. CDR3 DNA: TGTGCCACCCTCGAGGGATACGAGCAGTACTTC.

The V and J genes are TRBV10-3 and TRBJ1-2; possibly TRBD1 for D (5 bases). Looked up from germline, CDR1 is ENHRY and CDR2 is SYGVKD. Trimming stripped 3 bases from V and 8 bases from J, with 13 bases between. CDR3 length: 13 residues. CDR3 coding DNA: TGTGCCATCAGTGAATGGGGGAGGGACGGCTACACCTTC. It encodes CAISEWGRDGYTF.

This clonotype was seen a handful of times. The rearrangement joins TRBV6-2 or TRBV6-3 to TRBJ2-1; either TRBD1 or TRBD2 may supply D (5 bases each). Germline V gene data show CDR1 as MNHEY and CDR2 as SVGEGT. V shed 0 bases and J shed 8 bases, with 17 bases lying between them. The CDR3 length is 16 residues. In DNA form, the CDR3 reads TGTGCCAGCAGTTACTCAGGGACCACCCTAACCGATGAGCAGTTCTTC. Translation: CASSYSGTTLTDEQFF.

The genes are TRBV12-3 or TRBV12-4 and TRBJ1-5, with D perhaps matching TRBD1 (6 bases). Between the trimmed V and J ends, which lost 5 bases and 9 bases, there was a span of 11 bases. The CDR3 runs 12 residues. The CDR3: CASSPRGRPQHF. The CDR3 nucleotides are TGTGCCAGCAGTCCGCGGGGGCGGCCCCAGCATTTT.

J is TRBJ1-5 and V is TRBV29-1; D unclear. V was trimmed by 4 bases and J by 0 bases, leaving 10 bases between them. The CDR3 loop spans 14 amino acids. Per the germline V gene, CDR1 is SQVTM and CDR2 is ANQGSEA. CDR3: CSVVLSNSNQPQHF. The CDR3 DNA reads TGCAGCGTTGTATTGAGTAATAGCAATCAGCCCCAGCATTTT.

The rearrangement uses TRBV12-3 or TRBV12-4 and TRBJ2-2; no reliable D call. The CDR3 length is 15 residues. Trimming shortened V by 1 base and J by 2 bases, and 8 bases separated the two germline ends. DNA for the CDR3: TGTGCCAGCAGTTTAGAGGTTGAAAACACCGGGGAGCTGTTTTTT. Translated, it gives CASSLEVENTGELFF.

The gene calls are TRBV15 and TRBJ2-3; 7 bases line up with TRBD1. The CDR3 has 18 residues. V trimming: 2 bases; J trimming: 4 bases; junction bases outside the gene matches: 15. Looked up from germline, CDR1 is LNHNV and CDR2 is YYDKDF (reference sequence). Here the CDR3 reads CATSRLGSTGPFSDTQYF. Written as DNA, the CDR3 is TGTGCCACCAGCAGATTGGGGTCGACAGGGCCATTTTCAGATACGCAGTATTTT.

This clonotype occurred a few times. V and J are TRBV5-1 and TRBJ1-2, with TRBD1 matching 7 bases. The germline V gene encodes CDR1 SGHRS and CDR2 YFSETQ. This CDR3 spans 14 amino acids. The V gene end was trimmed by 2 bases and the J gene end by 3 bases; junction bases not matched to a gene: 4. The CDR3 here is CASSFRQGDYGYTF. CDR3 DNA: TGCGCCAGCAGCTTTCGGCAGGGGGACTATGGCTACACCTTC.

Only a few counts were recorded for this clonotype. CDR3 region: CASSYSRQIGYEQYF. DNA of the CDR3: TGTGCCAGCAGTTACTCCCGCCAGATCGGCTACGAGCAGTACTTC. V is TRBV6-5 and J is TRBJ2-7; D is unresolved. There are 15 residues in the CDR3. V was pared by 0 bases and J by 3 bases, with 12 bases between. CDR1 MNHEY and CDR2 SVGAGI come from the germline V gene.

The J gene is TRBJ2-3, the V gene TRBV4-3; D ambiguous. There are 20 residues in the CDR3. Germline loops: CDR1 LGHNA, CDR2 YSLEER. Trimming removed 0 bases at V and 0 bases at J, with 22 bases between. This CDR3 reads CASSQDSRHPFPISTDTQYF. In nucleotides, the CDR3 is TGCGCCAGCAGCCAAGATAGTAGACACCCATTCCCAATAAGCACAGATACGCAGTATTTT.

V usage is TRBV13 and J usage is TRBJ1-5; perhaps TRBD1 as D (5 bases). The germline CDR1 and CDR2 sequences are PRHDT and FYEKMQ (reference sequence). This CDR3 comprises 14 residues. V lost 5 bases to trimming and J lost 3 bases, with 11 bases between them. The CDR3 region is CASSQRGVNQPQHF. CDR3 DNA: TGTGCCAGCAGCCAACGGGGGGTCAATCAGCCCCAGCATTTT.

This clonotype was picked up a small number of times. The chain has TRBV13 and TRBJ2-1; 7 bases are shared with TRBD1. The J call may be faulty, since TRBJ2-7 better matches the DNA end. The germline CDR1 and CDR2 sequences are PRHDT and FYEKMQ (reference sequence). The CDR3 length is 16 residues. The CDR3 DNA reads as TGTGCCAGCAGCTTATTAGGGGGCACCTCCTACAATGAGCAGTACTTC. Translation gives CASSLLGGTSYNEQYF.